One sample yielded the 29 T cell receptor beta chains listed below, sequenced in a study of spatial heterogeneity in lung cancer. Each CDR3 protein gets one entry after TCRdb re-called the 5' RACE reads with MiXCR. The data hold approximately 70,000 distinct CDR3 sequences, with about 9.5% observed a single time. The time point here: blood at routine non-recurrence follow-up after resection. The specimen comprised PBMCs, sampled at follow-up. These TCRs come from a female donor with early-stage non-small cell lung cancer.

This clonotype occurred a few times. The chain links TRBV10-3 to TRBJ2-1; perhaps TRBD2 as D (5 bases). Germline V lookup: CDR1 ENHRY, CDR2 SYGVKD. V lost 4 bases, J lost 7 bases, and 14 bases lay in between. The CDR3 is 14 amino acids. The CDR3 DNA reads TGTGCCATCAGTGGTGGGGAGCGTCTAAATGAGCAGTTCTTC. It encodes CAISGGERLNEQFF.

J is TRBJ2-7 and V is TRBV3-1, with no clear D. Between the trimmed V and J ends, which lost 1 base and 3 bases, there was a span of 13 bases. CDR3 length: 15 residues. Germline V lookup: CDR1 LGHDT, CDR2 YNNKEL (reference sequence). CDR3 sequence (DNA): TGTGCCAGCAGCCAAGGCCCCCGGGCCTTCTACGAGCAGTACTTC. It yields the protein CASSQGPRAFYEQYF.

The table lists this clonotype with many counts. The rearrangement links TRBV2 to TRBJ1-4; the D gene is possibly TRBD1 (6 bases). Trimming took 4 bases from V and 16 from J, leaving 13 bases between them. CDR1 SNHLY and CDR2 FYNNEI come from the germline V gene. This CDR3 spans 11 amino acids. The CDR3 loop is CASSVRGEKFF. The CDR3 DNA reads as TGTGCCAGCAGTGTCAGGGGCGAAAAGTTTTTT.

Ten or more counts support this clonotype. J is TRBJ1-1 and V is TRBV27; tentative D call: TRBD1 (5 bases). CDR1 MNHEY and CDR2 SMNVEV come from the germline V gene (reference sequence). V dropped 6 bases and J dropped 11 bases, with 19 bases sitting between them. The CDR3 runs 13 residues. The CDR3 DNA sequence: TGTGCCAGCAGAAAAGTGGATAGGGAGGGGGCTTTCTTT. Protein: CASRKVDREGAFF.

In its sample, this clonotype was seen many times. The rearrangement joins TRBV5-4 to TRBJ2-1; 7 bases fit TRBD2. Per the germline V gene, CDR1 is SGHNT and CDR2 is YYREEE (reference sequence). There are 11 residues in the CDR3. With V trimmed by 4 bases and J by 9 bases, 1 base remained unmatched. The CDR3 region has the DNA TGTGCCAGCAGCGGGGGGGGTGAGCAGTTCTTC. This encodes CASSGGGEQFF.

Ten or more counts support this clonotype. The genes are TRBV6-1 and TRBJ2-4; TRBD1 matches at 11 bases. The length of the CDR3 is 18 residues. The V gene's germline CDR1 is MNHNS and CDR2 SASEGT. V shed 6 bases, J shed 1 base, and the junction held 11 bases outside the gene matches. The CDR3 nucleotides are TGTGCCAGCAGACCGGGACAGGGGGTATTCCGGGCCAAAAACATTCAGTACTTC. It translates to CASRPGQGVFRAKNIQYF.

This clonotype appeared many times. J is TRBJ2-2 and V is TRBV19; D remains unclear. The CDR3 length is 14 residues. Per germline, CDR1 LNHDA and CDR2 SQIVND (reference sequence). V lost 3 bases and J lost 0, with 5 bases in between. The CDR3 nucleotides read TGTGCCAGTAGTATCGGAGCGAACACCGGGGAGCTGTTTTTT. This codes for CASSIGANTGELFF.

Of note for this clonotype: This may be a read error: a much more frequent sequence differs by one nucleotide. V and J are TRBV2 and TRBJ1-3; D remains ambiguous. The germline V and J ends were trimmed by 6 bases and 2 bases, with 14 bases remaining between them. Per the germline V gene, CDR1 is SNHLY and CDR2 is FYNNEI. CDR3 length: 15 residues. The CDR3 coding sequence is TGTGCCAGCAGGACCGGGTCAGCGGCTGGAAACACCATATATTTT. Translated, it gives CASRTGSAAGNTIYF.

This clonotype was observed a handful of times. This CDR3 reads CAISEPGLAGAGEQFF. CDR3 DNA: TGTGCCATCAGTGAACCCGGACTAGCGGGAGCTGGTGAGCAGTTCTTC. This chain connects TRBV10-3 to TRBJ2-1; 13 bases agree with TRBD2. Germline CDR1 and CDR2: ENHRY and SYGVKD. Germline trimming cut 3 bases from V and 9 bases from J; bases unmatched to any gene: 8. This CDR3 is built from 16 residues.

This clonotype showed up many times. This sequence joins TRBV7-9 and TRBJ2-3; a possible D gene is TRBD1 (5 bases). In germline, CDR1 is SEHNR, CDR2 FQNEAQ (reference sequence). V lost 2 bases and J lost 2, with 8 bases in between. There are 14 residues in the CDR3. This CDR3 is CASSLFGATDTQYF. The CDR3 nucleotides are TGTGCCAGCAGCTTATTTGGGGCCACAGATACGCAGTATTTT.

This clonotype was observed many times. The V and J genes are TRBV5-1 and TRBJ1-4; a possible D gene is TRBD1 (5 bases). V was trimmed by 4 bases and J by 7 bases, leaving 14 bases between them. The CDR3 extends over 14 amino acids. Per the germline V gene, CDR1 is SGHRS and CDR2 is YFSETQ. The chain's CDR3 is CASSTAGQSEKLFF. The CDR3 DNA reads TGCGCCAGCAGCACCGCGGGGCAGAGTGAAAAACTGTTTTTT.

DNA for the CDR3: TGCAGTGCTCGACCCCGGACTAGCGGGAGTCGCTGGGCCTACGAGCAGTACTTC. It translates to CSARPRTSGSRWAYEQYF. The chain is built from TRBV20-1 and TRBJ2-7; 13 bases map to TRBD2. Germline loops: CDR1 DFQATT, CDR2 SNEGSKA (reference sequence). The trim removed 5 bases at V and 2 bases at J, leaving 15 bases unmatched. The CDR3 loop spans 18 amino acids.

The genes are TRBV19 and TRBJ1-5; D gene unclear. The V and J ends lost 7 bases and 5 bases respectively, with 21 bases between them. The CDR3 covers 16 residues. Germline V CDR1 and CDR2: LNHDA, SQIVND (reference sequence). For the CDR3, the DNA is TGTGCCAGTACCAAGGGCCACACTTATTTCCATCAGCCCCAGCATTTT. It yields the protein CASTKGHTYFHQPQHF.

This clonotype has at least ten counts. The V and J genes are TRBV10-1 and TRBJ2-7; D is perhaps TRBD1 or TRBD2 (5 bases each). CDR1 is WNHNN and CDR2 is SYGVQD in the germline V gene (reference sequence). The CDR3 has 16 amino acids. V lost 5 bases and J lost 7, with 24 bases in between. This CDR3 is CASSINRDPKSEEQYF. As DNA, the CDR3 is TGCGCCAGCAGTATAAACCGGGACCCGAAGTCTGAAGAGCAGTACTTC.

This clonotype was counted a few times. V gene TRBV7-2 combines with J gene TRBJ1-2; 8 bases agree with TRBD1. J gave up 2 bases and V 1 base, and 3 bases lay outside the gene matches. The germline CDR1 and CDR2 sequences are SGHTA and FQGNSA. There are 15 residues in the CDR3. CDR3 region: CASSLGGQDNYGYTF. In DNA form, the CDR3 reads TGTGCCAGCAGCTTAGGGGGACAGGACAACTATGGCTACACCTTC. Full variable domain (missing parts from reference TRBV7-2 and TRBJ1-2): GAGVSQSPSNKVTEKGKDVELRCDPISGHTALYWYRQSLGQGLEFLIYFQGNSAPDKSGLPSDRFSAERTGGSVSTLTIQRTQQEDSAVYLCASSLGGQDNYGYTFGSGTRLTVV.

This clonotype was recorded many times. This sequence joins TRBV20-1 and TRBJ2-7; 11 bases agree with TRBD2. Trimming removed 6 bases from V and 2 bases from J; junction bases left unmatched: 3. CDR1 and CDR2 from the germline V gene are DFQATT and SNEGSKA (reference sequence). The length of the CDR3 is 13 residues. DNA for the CDR3: TGCAGTGCCTTAGCGGGGGGGACCTACGAGCAGTACTTC. Protein: CSALAGGTYEQYF.

In this sample, this clonotype is large. The V gene is TRBV19, the J gene TRBJ2-1, with 7 bases aligning to TRBD1. The V gene's germline CDR1 is LNHDA and CDR2 SQIVND (reference sequence). The CDR3 runs 15 residues. V lost 4 bases to trimming and J lost 9 bases; unmatched junction nucleotides: 12. As DNA, the CDR3 is TGTGCCAGTAGTAGTTCCGGGACAGTGAAGGGTGAGCAGTTCTTC. Its protein product is CASSSSGTVKGEQFF.

The table lists this clonotype with a few counts. The chain uses TRBV29-1 and TRBJ1-1; TRBD1 aligns across 7 bases. The CDR3 is 13 residues long. CDR1 and CDR2 from the germline V gene are SQVTM and ANQGSEA. V was pared by 2 bases and J by 13 bases, with 13 bases of the junction left unmatched. CDR3 in DNA: TGCAGCGTTGAAAGCGAGGGGGCCCATCCTCTTTTCTTT. Translated: CSVESEGAHPLFF.

The sample holds many counts of this clonotype. V usage is TRBV19 and J usage is TRBJ2-3; D is ambiguous. The CDR3 sequence is 11 residues long. Trimming left V 9 bases short and J 2 bases short, with 6 bases between. Germline V gene data show CDR1 as LNHDA and CDR2 as SQIVND (reference sequence). CDR3 amino acids: CASQYTDTQYF. For the CDR3, the DNA is TGTGCCAGCCAGTACACAGATACGCAGTATTTT.

To note about this clonotype: This clone may be a read error of a much larger clone one base away. Lacking the conserved final phenylalanine or tryptophan, this CDR3 likely reflects a read error. V and J are TRBV6-5 and TRBJ2-3; TRBD2 aligns across 12 bases. The CDR3 sequence is 15 residues long. Germline CDR1 reads MNHEY; CDR2 reads SVGAGI. V lost 4 bases, J lost 3 bases, and 2 bases stayed unmatched. CDR3 coding DNA: TGTGCCAGCAGTTTACTAGCGGGAGGAACAGATACGCAGTATTTA. Its translation: CASSLLAGGTDTQYL.

This clonotype was counted ten times or more. The rearrangement joins TRBV29-1 to TRBJ1-1; TRBD1 is a possible D gene (6 bases). V lost 5 bases to trimming and J lost 4 bases, with 8 bases between them. The CDR3 sequence is 11 residues long. Germline assignment: CDR1 SQVTM and CDR2 ANQGSEA. The CDR3 DNA is TGCAGCGTTAAGGGGGGCACTGAAGCTTTCTTT. As protein: CSVKGGTEAFF. Using reference TRBV29-1 and TRBJ1-1 for the parts outside the CDR3, the full variable domain is SAVISQKPSRDICQRGTSLTIQCQVDSQVTMMFWYRQQPGQSLTLIATANQGSEATYESGFVIDKFPISRPNLTFSTLTVSNMSPEDSSIYLCSVKGGTEAFFGQGTRLTVV.

This clonotype was counted many times. CDR3 amino acids: CASSLEATPYEQYF. CDR3 nucleotides: TGCGCCAGCAGCTTGGAGGCGACGCCTTACGAGCAGTACTTC. The chain links TRBV5-1 to TRBJ2-7; D ambiguous. This CDR3 has 14 amino acids. CDR1 and CDR2 from the germline V gene are SGHRS and YFSETQ. Trimming shortened V by 0 bases and J by 4 bases, and 11 bases separated the two germline ends.

In this sample, this clonotype turned up many times. This rearrangement joins TRBV5-1 to TRBJ2-3; TRBD1 is a possible D gene (5 bases). V dropped 4 bases and J dropped 2 bases, with 14 bases sitting between them. CDR3 length: 15 amino acids. The germline V gene has CDR1 SGHRS and CDR2 YFSETQ. Here the CDR3 reads CASSPRTGNTDTQYF. The CDR3 DNA reads TGCGCCAGCAGCCCCCGCACAGGAAACACAGATACGCAGTATTTT.

The gene calls are TRBV6-2 or TRBV6-3 and TRBJ1-1, with D hard to call. Trimming removed 2 bases at V and 4 bases at J, with 11 bases between. The CDR3 covers 14 residues. Germline V gene lookup returns CDR1 MNHEY and CDR2 SVGEGT. CDR3 sequence: CASSYRAKTTEAFF. The CDR3 DNA follows: TGTGCCAGCAGTTACCGAGCGAAGACCACTGAAGCTTTCTTT.

This clonotype was seen at least ten times. The chain uses TRBV28 and TRBJ2-7, with 11 bases matching TRBD2. CDR3 size: 15 residues. J lost 2 bases, V lost 10 bases, and 10 bases had no gene match. CDR1 MDHEN and CDR2 SYDVKM come from the germline V gene. For the CDR3, the DNA is TGTGCCACCAATGCCGGGACTAGCGGTACCTACGAGCAGTACTTC. It translates to CATNAGTSGTYEQYF.

Only a few counts were recorded for this clonotype. This CDR3 is CASSLGGRETQYF. CDR3 nucleotide sequence: TGTGCCAGCAGCTTAGGCGGGAGAGAGACCCAGTACTTC. This chain connects TRBV11-1 to TRBJ2-5; 7 bases match TRBD2. The ends lost 1 base at V and 4 bases at J; junction bases unmatched: 0. The CDR3 spans 13 residues. Germline V gives CDR1 SGHAT, CDR2 FQDESV (reference sequence).

Worth noting for this clonotype: A much larger clone lies a single base off, so this may be a read error. The V gene is TRBV12-3 or TRBV12-4, the J gene TRBJ1-1, with D uncertain. This CDR3 region has 11 residues. In DNA form, the CDR3 reads TGTGCCAGCATACAGAACACTGAAGCTATCTTT. It is translated as CASIQNTEAIF.

This clonotype was observed many times. The chain recombines TRBV18 with TRBJ1-1; D might be TRBD1 (5 bases). This CDR3 has 11 residues. The V and J ends lost 5 bases and 8 bases respectively, with 9 bases between them. CDR1 and CDR2 from the germline V gene are KGHSH and LQKENI. The CDR3 nucleotides read TGTGCCAGCTCAGGGACGGACGAAGCTTTCTTT. This sequence encodes CASSGTDEAFF.

The V call is TRBV6-5, the J call TRBJ2-7; D gene uncertain. CDR1 MNHEY and CDR2 SVGAGI come from the germline V gene. V gave up 0 bases and J gave up 6 bases, with 15 bases separating them. The CDR3 spans 15 residues. As DNA, the CDR3 is TGTGCCAGCAGTTACTCGCCGGGCCCATACGTCGAGCAGTACTTC. Its protein is CASSYSPGPYVEQYF.